This T cell receptor (beta chain) stems from a study of OX40 agonist ivuxolimab in advanced cancers. At the level of the study: Ivuxolimab, an agonist antibody against OX40 (CD134), was given to patients. Patients were infused with ivuxolimab every 2 weeks at 0.01 to 10 mg/kg.

Trimming took 4 bases from V and 2 from J; bases not matched to a gene: 11. Germline V gene sequence: CDR1 MGHRA, CDR2 YSYEKL. The CDR3 is 18 amino acids. For this clone: Antigen unknown.

Study-level points and caveats: Some patients without response likewise showed low normalized clonal expansion.

TCRdb's table, derived via immunoSEQ multiplex PCR, lists solely in-frame clones and lacks some. The table records 37,000 or so clones, about 86% of them present only once. The sample in question was CD4+ or CD8+ T cells sorted from blood, obtained in a trial of the OX40 agonist ivuxolimab. The rearrangement uses TRBV4-1 and TRBJ2-5, with 12 bases aligning to TRBD2. The clonotype comes from an adult with an advanced solid tumor such as melanoma, head and neck, liver or kidney cancer. The CDR3 nucleotides read TGCGCCAGCAGCCTGGGGGCTAGCGGGGGGGCAGGGCAAGAGACCCAGTACTTC. Amino acid sequence: CASSLGASGGAGQETQYF.